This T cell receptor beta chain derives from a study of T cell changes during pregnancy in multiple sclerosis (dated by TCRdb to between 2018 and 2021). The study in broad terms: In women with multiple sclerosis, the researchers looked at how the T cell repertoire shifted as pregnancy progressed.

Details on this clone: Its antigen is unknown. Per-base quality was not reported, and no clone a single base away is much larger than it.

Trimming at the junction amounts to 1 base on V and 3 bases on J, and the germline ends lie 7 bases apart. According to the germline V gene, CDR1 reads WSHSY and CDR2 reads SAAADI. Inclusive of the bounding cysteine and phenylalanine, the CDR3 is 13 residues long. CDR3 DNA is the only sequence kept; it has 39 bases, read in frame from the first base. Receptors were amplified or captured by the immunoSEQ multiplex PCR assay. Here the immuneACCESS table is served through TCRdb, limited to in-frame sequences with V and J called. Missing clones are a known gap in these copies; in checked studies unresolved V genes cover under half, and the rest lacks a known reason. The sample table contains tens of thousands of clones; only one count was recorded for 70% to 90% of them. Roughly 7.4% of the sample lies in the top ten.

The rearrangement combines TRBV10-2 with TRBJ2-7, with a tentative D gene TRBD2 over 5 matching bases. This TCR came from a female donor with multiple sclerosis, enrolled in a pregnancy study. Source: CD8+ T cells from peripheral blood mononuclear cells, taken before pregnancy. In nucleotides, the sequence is TGCGCCAGCAGTGAGTTGGAGGACTACGAGCAGTACTTC. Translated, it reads CASSELEDYEQYF.